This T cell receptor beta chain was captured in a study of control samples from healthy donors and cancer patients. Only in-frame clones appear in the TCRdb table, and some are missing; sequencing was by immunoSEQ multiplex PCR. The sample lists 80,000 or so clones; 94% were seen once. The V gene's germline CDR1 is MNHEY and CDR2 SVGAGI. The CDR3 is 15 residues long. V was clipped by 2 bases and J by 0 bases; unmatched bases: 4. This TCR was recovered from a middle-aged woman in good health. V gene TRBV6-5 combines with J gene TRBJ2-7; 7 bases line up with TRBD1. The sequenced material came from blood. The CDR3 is CASSYRRGSSYEQYF. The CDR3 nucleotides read TGTGCCAGCAGTTACCGCAGGGGGAGCTCCTACGAGCAGTACTTC.